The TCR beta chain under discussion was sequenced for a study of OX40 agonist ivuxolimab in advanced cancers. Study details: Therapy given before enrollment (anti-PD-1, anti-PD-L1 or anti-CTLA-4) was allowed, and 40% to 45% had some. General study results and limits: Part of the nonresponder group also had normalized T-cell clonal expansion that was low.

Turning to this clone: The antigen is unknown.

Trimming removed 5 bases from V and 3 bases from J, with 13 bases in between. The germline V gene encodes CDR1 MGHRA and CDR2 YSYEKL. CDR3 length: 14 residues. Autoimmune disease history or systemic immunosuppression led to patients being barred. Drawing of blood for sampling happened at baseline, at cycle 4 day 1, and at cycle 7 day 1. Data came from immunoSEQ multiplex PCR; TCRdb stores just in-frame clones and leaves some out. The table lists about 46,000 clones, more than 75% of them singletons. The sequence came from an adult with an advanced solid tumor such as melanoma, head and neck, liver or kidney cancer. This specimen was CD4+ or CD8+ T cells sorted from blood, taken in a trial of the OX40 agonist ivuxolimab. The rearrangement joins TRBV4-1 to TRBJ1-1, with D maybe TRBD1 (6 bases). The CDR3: CASSEGVWDTEAFF. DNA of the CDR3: TGCGCCAGCAGCGAGGGGGTCTGGGACACTGAAGCTTTCTTT.